A single sample gave rise to the 9 T cell receptor beta chains below, sequenced in a study of blood T cell repertoires in COVID-19. Clones were read by immunoSEQ multiplex PCR, and TCRdb kept only the in-frame ones, dropping some. The repertoire holds roughly 51,000 clones, with over 75% as singletons. Material for sequencing was peripheral blood. The receptors here all came from a man between 65 and 85 years old with acute or convalescent COVID-19.

In its sample, this clone was seen once. The chain combines TRBV9 with TRBJ2-3; D is perhaps TRBD1 (6 bases). Trimming cost V 0 bases and J 4 bases, with 12 bases left between them. This CDR3 is 15 amino acids long. Germline values: CDR1 SGDLS, CDR2 YYNGEE. CDR3: CASSVGGPRADTQYF. The DNA of the CDR3 is TGTGCCAGCAGCGTAGGGGGGCCCAGGGCAGATACGCAGTATTTT. The full variable domain, its missing parts supplied by reference TRBV9 and TRBJ2-3, is DSGVTQTPKHLITATGQRVTLRCSPRSGDLSVYWYQQSLDQGLQFLIQYYNGEERAKGNILERFSAQQFPDLHSELNLSSLELGDSALYFCASSVGGPRADTQYFGPGTRLTVL.

The rearrangement uses TRBV7-2 and TRBJ2-5; 7 bases align to TRBD2. The J segment lost 1 base and the V segment lost 2 bases, leaving 7 bases of the junction unmatched. This CDR3 contains 16 residues. From germline, CDR1 is SGHTA and CDR2 FQGNSA. Here the CDR3 reads CASSLSGTTPQETQYF. The CDR3 DNA reads as TGTGCCAGCAGCTTAAGCGGGACTACCCCCCAAGAGACCCAGTACTTC.

The V call is TRBV3-1 (or the pseudogene TRBV3-2), the J call TRBJ1-1; 9 nucleotides align to TRBD1. V lost 3 bases and J lost 3; bases outside the gene matches: 5. CDR1 LGHDT and CDR2 YNNKEL come from the germline V gene (reference sequence). This CDR3 spans 15 amino acids. Here the CDR3 reads CASSHSDRGYTEAFF. CDR3 bases: TGTGCCAGCAGCCACAGCGACAGGGGGTACACTGAAGCTTTCTTT.

This clone was recorded once. The V call is TRBV7-3, the J call TRBJ2-1; 8 bases match TRBD2. This CDR3 region has 21 residues. V lost 0 bases to trimming and J lost 1 base; unmatched junction nucleotides: 17. Per germline, CDR1 SGHTA and CDR2 FQGTGA. CDR3 DNA: TGTGCCAGCAGCTTAACCTCGGCGGGGGGCTTATCCCGGTTTTCCTACAATGAGCAGTTCTTC. Amino acid sequence: CASSLTSAGGLSRFSYNEQFF.

The chain couples TRBV29-1 to TRBJ1-1; D is undetermined. The CDR3 runs to 10 residues. The V and J ends lost 4 bases and 5 bases respectively, with 5 bases between them. Germline CDR1 reads SQVTM; CDR2 reads ANQGSEA. This CDR3 reads CSVVVTEAFF. In nucleotides, the CDR3 is TGCAGCGTTGTCGTTACTGAAGCTTTCTTT.

The V call is TRBV27, the J call TRBJ2-1, with TRBD2 matching over 10 bases. Germline values: CDR1 MNHEY, CDR2 SMNVEV (reference sequence). Trimming removed 4 bases from V and 0 bases from J; junction bases left unmatched: 3. This CDR3 is built from 16 residues. DNA for the CDR3: TGTGCCAGCAGTTCACTAGCGGGGAGCTCCTACAATGAGCAGTTCTTC. This encodes CASSSLAGSSYNEQFF.

This clone was observed once. The chain carries TRBV30 and TRBJ2-1, with D possibly matching TRBD2 (5 bases). This CDR3 region has 13 residues. V lost 0 bases and J lost 7, with 10 bases in between. Looked up from germline, CDR1 is GTSNPN and CDR2 is SVGIG (reference sequence). In DNA, the CDR3 is TGTGCCTGGAGTGTACGGAGCGGTAATGAGCAGTTCTTC. Amino acids: CAWSVRSGNEQFF.

This clone was recorded a few times. V gene TRBV7-2 combines with J gene TRBJ1-6, with unresolved D. This CDR3 has 12 amino acids. Trimming stripped 2 bases from V and 13 bases from J, with 9 bases between. Germline V gene lookup returns CDR1 SGHTA and CDR2 FQGNSA. CDR3 sequence (DNA): TGTGCCAGCAGCTTACCAGGCTTGCCCCTCCACTTT. Encoded protein: CASSLPGLPLHF.

The chain links TRBV19 to TRBJ2-1; 7 nucleotides line up with TRBD2. Germline V gene data show CDR1 as LNHDA and CDR2 as SQIVND (reference sequence). CDR3 length: 14 residues. J gave up 8 bases and V 9 bases, and 13 bases lay outside the gene matches. The CDR3 DNA sequence: TGTGCCAGCAGCATGGGGGGGGTTATCCATGAGCAGTTCTTC. As protein: CASSMGGVIHEQFF.